The rows below give T cell receptor beta chains drawn from one sample of a study of tumor-infiltrating lymphocytes in primary liver carcinoma. A single record per CDR3 protein comes from TCRdb applying MiXCR to the multiplex PCR reads. In the table there are fewer than 350,000 distinct CDR3 sequences, 65% of which are singletons. The source material was peripheral blood. The receptors stem from a man aged 40-49 years with primary liver carcinoma and hepatitis B virus infection. Both conserved end residues are part of each CDR3. The order of the fields is V gene, J gene, D gene, clone size, CDR3 protein, CDR3 DNA. D genes are given only for firm matches. Expanded clones get a size class; other rows say once, few or many, or leave the size out.

V gene: TRBV11-1; J gene: TRBJ2-3; D gene: -; clone size: -; CDR3 protein: CANSLPRESTDTQYF; CDR3 DNA: TGTGCCAATAGTTTACCGAGGGAGAGCACAGATACGCAGTATTTT
V gene: TRBV11-3; J gene: TRBJ2-5; D gene: -; clone size: once; CDR3 protein: CASSLGASQQETQYF; CDR3 DNA: TGTGCCAGCAGCTTAGGAGCATCTCAACAAGAGACCCAGTACTTC
V gene: TRBV29-1; J gene: TRBJ2-1; D gene: -; clone size: -; CDR3 protein: CSGEWDLCEQFF; CDR3 DNA: TGCAGCGGAGAGTGGGACCTCTGTGAGCAGTTCTTC
V gene: TRBV5-6; J gene: TRBJ2-7; D gene: -; clone size: -; CDR3 protein: CASSSRQACEQYF; CDR3 DNA: TGTGCCAGCAGCTCCCGACAGGCCTGCGAGCAGTACTTC
V gene: TRBV6-2/TRBV6-3; J gene: TRBJ2-1; D gene: TRBD2; clone size: many; CDR3 protein: CASSYSVFRTSGRANEQFF; CDR3 DNA: TGTGCCAGCAGTTACTCGGTCTTCCGGACTAGCGGGAGGGCCAATGAGCAGTTCTTC
V gene: TRBV5-4; J gene: TRBJ2-1; D gene: TRBD2; clone size: -; CDR3 protein: CASSLALRLGGSSGGASPYNEQFF; CDR3 DNA: TGTGCCAGCAGCTTGGCCCTCCGCCTGGGGGGATCTAGCGGGGGGGCCTCGCCCTACAATGAGCAGTTCTTC
V gene: TRBV4-2; J gene: TRBJ1-2; D gene: TRBD1; clone size: many; CDR3 protein: CASSQGSGTAYGYTF; CDR3 DNA: TGTGCCAGCAGCCAAGGATCCGGGACAGCGTATGGCTACACCTTC
V gene: TRBV5-6; J gene: TRBJ1-1; D gene: -; clone size: -; CDR3 protein: CASSRGRQRATEAFF; CDR3 DNA: TGTGCCAGCAGCAGGGGACGCCAGCGCGCCACTGAAGCTTTCTTT
V gene: TRBV12-3/TRBV12-4; J gene: TRBJ2-5; D gene: TRBD2; clone size: -; CDR3 protein: CASSQPGTSGNEAQYF; CDR3 DNA: TGTGCCAGCAGTCAGCCCGGGACTAGCGGGAATGAGGCCCAGTACTTC
V gene: TRBV2; J gene: TRBJ2-5; D gene: TRBD1; clone size: -; CDR3 protein: CAGSEWDSQETQYF; CDR3 DNA: TGTGCCGGCAGTGAATGGGACAGCCAAGAGACCCAGTACTTC
V gene: TRBV30; J gene: TRBJ2-3; D gene: -; clone size: once; CDR3 protein: CAWSPAAVNADTQYF; CDR3 DNA: TGTGCCTGGAGCCCCGCCGCAGTCAACGCAGATACGCAGTATTTT
V gene: TRBV12-3/TRBV12-4; J gene: TRBJ1-2; D gene: -; clone size: -; CDR3 protein: CAGTPGGEDYGHTF; CDR3 DNA: TGTGCCGGCACCCCGGGGGGCGAGGACTATGGCCACACCTTC
V gene: TRBV29-1; J gene: TRBJ1-5; D gene: -; clone size: -; CDR3 protein: CSFEPGQLSQPQHF; CDR3 DNA: TGCAGCTTTGAGCCAGGCCAGCTCAGTCAGCCCCAGCATTTT
V gene: TRBV12-3/TRBV12-4; J gene: TRBJ2-7; D gene: -; clone size: -; CDR3 protein: CASTSGPGASYEQYF; CDR3 DNA: TGTGCCAGCACCTCAGGTCCCGGGGCTTCCTACGAGCAGTACTTC
V gene: TRBV30; J gene: TRBJ2-2; D gene: TRBD1; clone size: -; CDR3 protein: CAWEGQGFTGEQFF; CDR3 DNA: TGTGCCTGGGAGGGACAGGGGTTCACCGGGGAGCAGTTTTTT
V gene: TRBV7-9; J gene: TRBJ1-2; D gene: -; clone size: -; CDR3 protein: CASRRERGSHGYTF; CDR3 DNA: TGTGCCAGCAGACGGGAAAGGGGGTCTCATGGCTACACCTTC
V gene: TRBV5-5; J gene: TRBJ2-4; D gene: TRBD1; clone size: -; CDR3 protein: CASSLTGTGKNRDIQYF; CDR3 DNA: TGTGCCAGCAGCCTTACCGGGACAGGGAAAAATCGGGACATTCAGTACTTC
V gene: TRBV10-3; J gene: TRBJ1-2; D gene: -; clone size: once; CDR3 protein: CAINEGNGGSGYTF; CDR3 DNA: TGTGCCATCAATGAGGGGAACGGGGGTAGCGGCTACACCTTC
V gene: TRBV10-3; J gene: TRBJ2-4; D gene: -; clone size: few; CDR3 protein: CASKDDLAKNIQYF; CDR3 DNA: TGTGCCAGCAAGGATGATCTAGCCAAAAACATTCAGTACTTC
V gene: TRBV6-2/TRBV6-3; J gene: TRBJ1-3; D gene: TRBD1; clone size: -; CDR3 protein: CVSSRGTDSGNTIYF; CDR3 DNA: TGCGTCAGCAGTCGAGGGACAGACTCTGGAAACACCATATATTTT
V gene: TRBV12-3/TRBV12-4; J gene: TRBJ2-6; D gene: -; clone size: once; CDR3 protein: CTSTISGTNVLTF; CDR3 DNA: TGTACCAGCACCATCTCTGGGACCAACGTCCTGACTTTC
V gene: TRBV5-4; J gene: TRBJ2-7; D gene: -; clone size: -; CDR3 protein: CASSRGRSYEQYF; CDR3 DNA: TGTGCCAGCAGCCGGGGCAGGAGCTACGAGCAGTACTTC
V gene: TRBV11-3; J gene: TRBJ1-5; D gene: -; clone size: -; CDR3 protein: CASTREGGNGGNQPQHF; CDR3 DNA: TGTGCCAGCACCAGAGAGGGAGGGAATGGAGGCAATCAGCCCCAGCATTTT
V gene: TRBV11-2; J gene: TRBJ1-1; D gene: TRBD1; clone size: -; CDR3 protein: CVSSLTGGETEAFF; CDR3 DNA: TGTGTCAGCAGCTTGACAGGGGGCGAAACTGAAGCCTTCTTT
V gene: TRBV4-1; J gene: TRBJ1-4; D gene: -; clone size: -; CDR3 protein: CVRSQANLIVSEKLFF; CDR3 DNA: TGCGTCCGCAGTCAAGCGAACCTCATCGTGTCCGAAAAACTGTTTTTT
V gene: TRBV5-8; J gene: TRBJ2-1; D gene: -; clone size: -; CDR3 protein: CASSSLAGEHFF; CDR3 DNA: TGTGCCAGCAGCTCCCTCGCCGGAGAGCATTTCTTC
V gene: TRBV11-2; J gene: TRBJ1-1; D gene: -; clone size: few; CDR3 protein: CASSLQGTGAEAFF; CDR3 DNA: TGTGCCAGCAGCTTACAGGGTACGGGCGCTGAAGCTTTCTTT
V gene: TRBV28; J gene: TRBJ2-3; D gene: TRBD1; clone size: -; CDR3 protein: CASSLDRWGDTQYF; CDR3 DNA: TGTGCCAGCAGTTTGGACAGGTGGGGAGATACGCAGTATTTT
V gene: TRBV5-4; J gene: TRBJ2-1; D gene: TRBD2; clone size: -; CDR3 protein: CASSSRPGGGSSYNEQFF; CDR3 DNA: TGTGCCAGCAGCTCTAGGCCTGGGGGGGGGAGCTCCTACAATGAGCAGTTCTTC
V gene: TRBV11-3; J gene: TRBJ2-5; D gene: TRBD2; clone size: many; CDR3 protein: CASSPGLAGETQYF; CDR3 DNA: TGTGCCAGCAGCCCGGGACTAGCGGGAGAGACCCAGTACTTC
V gene: TRBV6-1; J gene: TRBJ2-1; D gene: -; clone size: many; CDR3 protein: CASSEAQGRQFF; CDR3 DNA: TGTGCCAGCAGTGAAGCGCAGGGGAGGCAGTTCTTC